The clone carrying this TCR beta chain was observed at least ten times. Its antigen remains unknown. CDR3 length equals 14 residues. In germline, CDR1 is SGDLS, CDR2 YYNGEE. V was clipped by 2 bases and J by 3 bases, with 12 bases between them. The data belong to a study of T cells after yellow fever vaccination. TCRdb ran MiXCR on the 5' RACE reads and lists one entry per CDR3 protein. This sample has 100,000 to 150,000 distinct CDR3 sequences; approximately 9% occur once, and the top ten carry roughly 40%. Study results and caveats: Peak timing came faster in the weaker secondary response, day 5 versus 15.

The genes are TRBV9 and TRBJ2-7; possibly TRBD2 for D (6 bases). The TCR originated in a man between 18 and 29 years old who received the YFV17D yellow fever vaccine. The specimen comprised CD8+ T cells sorted from PBMCs, sampled on the day of the yellow fever booster vaccination. The DNA for the CDR3 is TGTGCCAGCAGCGTCGGGGGAACCTACTACGAGCAGTACTTC. It codes for CASSVGGTYYEQYF.